This TCR beta chain was captured by sequencing in a study of Graves' ophthalmopathy and Graves' hyperthyroidism. Germline V gene lookup returns CDR1 SNHLY and CDR2 FYNNEI. Trimming stripped 4 bases from V and 4 bases from J, with 8 bases between. The length of the CDR3 is 13 residues. This clonotype was picked up many times. Investigators amplified TCR beta CDR3 regions from RNA transcripts. In the first round, RT-PCR was carried out with HTBI primers, and a multiplex PCR formed the second round. Each CDR3 protein is one row after TCRdb ran MiXCR on the multiplex PCR reads. This repertoire shows about 220,000 distinct CDR3 sequences, about a fifth found once; its top ten account for 35% to 55%.

This clonotype originated in a woman between 45 and 60 years old with Graves' ophthalmopathy. Source material: peripheral blood. The chain uses TRBV2 and TRBJ2-4; D is ambiguous. CDR3 residues: CASSVQEKNIQYF. CDR3 nucleotides: TGTGCCAGCAGTGTCCAGGAGAAAAACATTCAGTACTTC.